One sample yielded the 8 T cell receptor beta chains listed below, sequenced in a study of CD8 T cells in ankylosing spondylitis. Each CDR3 protein is one row after TCRdb ran MiXCR on the 5' RACE reads. The sample lists 250,000 to 350,000 distinct CDR3 sequences, less than 10% seen once, with roughly 14% in the top ten. Their antigen targets remain unknown. Notes on the study in general: Typical of ankylosing spondylitis blood, it appeared, was a TCR beta motif of eight highly homologous variants.

Sequences were obtained from blood, either unsorted or a sorted T cell fraction (not recorded which). Receptors were obtained from a male donor with ankylosing spondylitis.

This clonotype was counted only a few times. The J gene is TRBJ2-7, the V gene TRBV3-1; perhaps D is TRBD1 or TRBD2 (5 bases each). This CDR3 has 14 residues. V was shortened by 4 bases and J by 1 base, with 11 bases between the two germline ends. Germline V gene lookup returns CDR1 LGHDT and CDR2 YNNKEL (reference sequence). The CDR3, as DNA: TGTGCCAGCAGCCGGGTTGGGGGATCCTACGAGCAGTACTTC. Translated: CASSRVGGSYEQYF.

This clonotype was counted between two and nine times. The gene calls are TRBV6-5 and TRBJ1-2, with D possibly matching TRBD1 (6 bases). V was shortened by 10 bases and J by 2 bases, with 11 bases between the two germline ends. The CDR3 is 12 amino acids. CDR1 is MNHEY, CDR2 SVGAGI, per germline. CDR3: CATRQENYGYTF. The CDR3 coding sequence is TGTGCCACCAGACAGGAGAACTATGGCTACACCTTC.

This clonotype was detected a few times. The V and J genes are TRBV7-9 and TRBJ2-1; 7 nucleotides match TRBD2. After removal of 5 bases from V and 2 bases from J, the junction contained 6 bases not matched to a gene. CDR3 length: 15 residues. Germline assignment: CDR1 SEHNR and CDR2 FQNEAQ (reference sequence). Here the CDR3 DNA reads TGTGCCAGCAGCATAACGCGGGGGACCTACAATGAGCAGTTCTTC. Amino acid sequence: CASSITRGTYNEQFF.

The V and J genes are TRBV6-6 and TRBJ1-1, with D maybe TRBD1 (6 bases). CDR3 length: 13 amino acids. CDR1 and CDR2 from the germline V gene are MNHNY and SVGAGI (reference sequence). Trimming removed 5 bases from V and 10 bases from J, with 17 bases in between. CDR3 protein: CASSDDRRPGAFF. The CDR3 DNA follows: TGTGCCAGCAGTGATGACAGGCGCCCGGGAGCTTTCTTT.

The table lists this clonotype with many counts. V is TRBV4-1 and J is TRBJ2-7; 8 bases fit TRBD1. CDR1 is MGHRA, CDR2 YSYEKL, per germline. The ends lost 4 bases at V and 10 bases at J; junction bases unmatched: 21. This CDR3 region has 17 residues. DNA of the CDR3: TGCGCCAGCAGCCCAGTGGGTGGCGGGACAGGCGAAAGAGCACAGTACTTC. Protein sequence: CASSPVGGGTGERAQYF.

The V gene is TRBV4-1, the J gene TRBJ2-1; D remains ambiguous. With 6 bases removed from V and 3 bases from J, the gap between germline ends came to 12 bases. The CDR3 loop spans 14 amino acids. CDR1 and CDR2 from the germline V gene are MGHRA and YSYEKL. The CDR3 DNA is TGCGCCAGCAGGGAAAACCGTAACTACAATGAGCAGTTCTTC. It encodes CASRENRNYNEQFF.

This clonotype showed up just a few times. For the CDR3, the DNA is TGTGCCAGCCGGGCGGGAGCCTACGAGCAGTACTTC. Amino acids: CASRAGAYEQYF. V usage is TRBV6-5 and J usage is TRBJ2-7, with 7 bases identical to TRBD2. Germline V gene sequence: CDR1 MNHEY, CDR2 SVGAGI. CDR3 length: 12 residues. V shed 8 bases, J shed 2 bases, and the junction held 3 bases outside the gene matches.

The chain uses TRBV5-1 and TRBJ2-2; D uncertain. Germline V gene data show CDR1 as SGHRS and CDR2 as YFSETQ. The V and J ends lost 7 bases and 4 bases respectively, with 17 bases between them. The CDR3 covers 15 residues. CDR3 loop: CASGRPGPITGELFF. The CDR3 DNA reads as TGCGCCAGCGGGCGTCCGGGTCCCATCACCGGGGAGCTGTTTTTT. Using reference TRBV5-1 and TRBJ2-2 for the parts outside the CDR3, the full variable domain is KAGVTQTPRYLIKTRGQQVTLSCSPISGHRSVSWYQQTPGQGLQFLFEYFSETQRNKGNFPGRFSGRQFSNSRSEMNVSTLELGDSALYLCASGRPGPITGELFFGEGSRLTVL.